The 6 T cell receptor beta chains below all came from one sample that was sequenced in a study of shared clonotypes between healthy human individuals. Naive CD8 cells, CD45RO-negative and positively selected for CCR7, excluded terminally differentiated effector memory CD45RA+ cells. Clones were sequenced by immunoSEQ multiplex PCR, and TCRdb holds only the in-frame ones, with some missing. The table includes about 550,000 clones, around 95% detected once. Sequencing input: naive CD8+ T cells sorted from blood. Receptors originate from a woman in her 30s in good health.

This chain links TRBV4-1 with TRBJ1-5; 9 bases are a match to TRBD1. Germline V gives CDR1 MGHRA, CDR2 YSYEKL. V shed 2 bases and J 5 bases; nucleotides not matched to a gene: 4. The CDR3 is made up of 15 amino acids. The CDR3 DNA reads TGCGCCAGCAGCCAAACGACAGGGGGGGATCAGCCCCAGCATTTT. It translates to CASSQTTGGDQPQHF.

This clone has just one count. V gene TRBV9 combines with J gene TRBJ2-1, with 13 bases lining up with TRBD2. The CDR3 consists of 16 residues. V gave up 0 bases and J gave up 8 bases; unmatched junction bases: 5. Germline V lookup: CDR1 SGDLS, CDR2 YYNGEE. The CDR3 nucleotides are TGTGCCAGCAGCGTAGTAGGGACTAGCGGGACGGATGAGCAGTTCTTC. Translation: CASSVVGTSGTDEQFF.

CDR3 amino acids: CASSPGTRFQETQYF. The CDR3 DNA is TGTGCCAGCAGTCCCGGGACACGGTTTCAAGAGACCCAGTACTTC. The V and J genes are TRBV6-5 and TRBJ2-5; a weak D match, TRBD1 (6 bases). The germline CDR1 and CDR2 sequences are MNHEY and SVGAGI. V lost 5 bases and J 2 bases, leaving 15 bases between the germline ends. The CDR3 consists of 15 residues.

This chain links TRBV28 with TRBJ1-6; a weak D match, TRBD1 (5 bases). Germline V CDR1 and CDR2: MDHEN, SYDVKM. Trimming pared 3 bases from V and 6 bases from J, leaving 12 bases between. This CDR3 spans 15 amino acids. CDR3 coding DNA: TGTGCCAGCAGTTTTGTGGGGCTGGGTAATTCACCCCTCCACTTT. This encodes CASSFVGLGNSPLHF.

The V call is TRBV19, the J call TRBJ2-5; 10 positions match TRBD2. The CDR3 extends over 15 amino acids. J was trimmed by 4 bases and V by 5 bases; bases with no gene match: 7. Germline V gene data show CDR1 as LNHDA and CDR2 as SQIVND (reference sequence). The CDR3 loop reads CASSFPTSGRETQYF. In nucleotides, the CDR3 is TGTGCCAGTAGTTTCCCGACTAGCGGGCGAGAGACCCAGTACTTC.

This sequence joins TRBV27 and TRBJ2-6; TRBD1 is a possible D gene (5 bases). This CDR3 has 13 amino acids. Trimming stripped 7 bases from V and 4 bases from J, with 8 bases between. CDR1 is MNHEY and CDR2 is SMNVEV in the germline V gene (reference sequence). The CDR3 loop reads CASTGQGANVLTF. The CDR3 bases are TGTGCCAGCACAGGGCAGGGGGCCAACGTCCTGACTTTC.